These 12 T cell receptor beta chains were all obtained from the same sample, sequenced in a study of cytomegalovirus exposure and HLA in healthy donors. Researchers ran the PCR with 60 Vbeta and 13 Jbeta primers. Profiling relied on immunoSEQ multiplex PCR, and the TCRdb table lists in-frame clones only, not all of them. The sample data list about 160,000 clones. The source material was PBMCs. These receptors were taken from a woman aged 55-69 years in good health and CMV-seronegative.

The chain uses TRBV6-1 and TRBJ2-7; TRBD1 is a possible D gene (5 bases). Trimming shortened V by 5 bases and J by 4 bases, and 15 bases separated the two germline ends. The CDR3 totals 14 residues. Germline-derived CDR1 and CDR2 are MNHNS and SASEGT. CDR3 amino acids: CASSRQGNWYEQYF. DNA of the CDR3: TGTGCCAGCAGTAGGCAGGGTAATTGGTACGAGCAGTACTTC.

V is TRBV29-1 and J is TRBJ2-7, with TRBD2 as a possible D gene (5 bases). The V gene lost 2 bases and the J gene lost 5 bases, with 7 bases spanning the gap. Germline values: CDR1 SQVTM, CDR2 ANQGSEA. CDR3 size: 11 residues. CDR3 nucleotide sequence: TGCAGCGTTGAAATCGGGAACGAGCAGTACTTC. Translating it yields CSVEIGNEQYF.

This chain links TRBV9 with TRBJ1-3, with no clear D. V lost 0 bases to trimming and J lost 0 bases, with 7 bases between them. The CDR3 is 15 residues long. Looked up from germline, CDR1 is SGDLS and CDR2 is YYNGEE. CDR3 in amino acids: CASSVDGSSGNTIYF. CDR3 in DNA: TGTGCCAGCAGCGTAGATGGTAGCTCTGGAAACACCATATATTTT.

V gene TRBV6-6 combines with J gene TRBJ1-2; TRBD1 matches at 7 bases. Trimming removed 5 bases from V and 5 bases from J; junction bases left unmatched: 5. Germline V CDR1 and CDR2: MNHNY, SVGAGI (reference sequence). The CDR3 loop spans 13 amino acids. The CDR3 loop reads CASSPPTGYGYTF. The CDR3 coding sequence is TGTGCCAGCAGTCCCCCGACAGGGTATGGCTACACCTTC.

The chain combines TRBV10-3 with TRBJ2-7; 8 positions match TRBD2. Germline loops: CDR1 ENHRY, CDR2 SYGVKD. This CDR3 region has 13 residues. Trimming cost V 4 bases and J 2 bases; bases outside gene matches: 1. CDR3 in DNA: TGTGCCATCAGTGCGGGGGGGGCCTACGAGCAGTACTTC. This gives the protein CAISAGGAYEQYF.

The CDR3 DNA reads as TGCGCCAGCAGCCCTGAGTCCTACGGGGCGGAGGGGAATGAGCAGTTCTTC. Protein: CASSPESYGAEGNEQFF. This chain links TRBV4-3 with TRBJ2-1; tentatively, D is TRBD2 (6 bases). Germline V gene sequence: CDR1 LGHNA, CDR2 YSLEER. This CDR3 has 17 residues. The V and J ends lost 4 bases and 7 bases respectively, with 23 bases between them.

The gene calls are TRBV2 and TRBJ2-7, with D unclear. Trimming shortened V by 0 bases and J by 3 bases, and 6 bases separated the two germline ends. CDR3 length equals 13 residues. Germline values: CDR1 SNHLY, CDR2 FYNNEI. CDR3 sequence: CASSEALSYEQYF. The CDR3 DNA reads TGTGCCAGCAGTGAAGCGCTTAGCTACGAGCAGTACTTC.

The rearrangement uses TRBV30 and TRBJ2-2; a weak D match, TRBD2 (6 bases). This CDR3 has 13 residues. Between the trimmed V and J ends, which lost 5 bases and 7 bases, there was a span of 14 bases. The germline gives CDR1 GTSNPN, CDR2 SVGIG (reference sequence). Here the CDR3 reads CAWALARNGELFF. In DNA, the CDR3 is TGTGCCTGGGCTCTAGCGAGAAACGGGGAGCTGTTTTTT.

The chain employs TRBV6-1 and TRBJ2-7; D is unclear. V was pared by 5 bases and J by 2 bases, with 10 bases between. The length of the CDR3 is 13 residues. The germline gives CDR1 MNHNS, CDR2 SASEGT. The chain's CDR3 is CASSLEPAYEQYF. CDR3 coding DNA: TGTGCCAGCAGTTTGGAGCCAGCCTACGAGCAGTACTTC.

CDR3 nucleotide sequence: TGTGCCAGCAGCTTTGCGACGGGGGTCTACGAGCAGTACTTC. Translated, it gives CASSFATGVYEQYF. This chain connects TRBV7-2 to TRBJ2-5; D may be TRBD2 (6 bases). Judging by the DNA end, TRBJ2-7 fits better; the J call may be wrong. Germline V gene lookup returns CDR1 SGHTA and CDR2 FQGNSA. The CDR3 has 14 residues.

This chain connects TRBV28 to TRBJ1-1; D remains ambiguous. V was trimmed by 1 base and J by 0 bases, leaving 12 bases between them. Per the germline V gene, CDR1 is MDHEN and CDR2 is SYDVKM. This CDR3 region has 16 residues. The CDR3 DNA is TGTGCCAGCAGTTTATTGGGCCGGCCGATGAACACTGAAGCTTTCTTT. This codes for CASSLLGRPMNTEAFF.

This chain uses TRBV19 with TRBJ2-7, with TRBD1 identical over 7 bases. The germline V gene has CDR1 LNHDA and CDR2 SQIVND (reference sequence). Germline trimming cut 5 bases from V and 3 bases from J; bases unmatched to any gene: 10. There are 15 residues in the CDR3. The chain's CDR3 is CASSPGQRVLYEQYF. For the CDR3, the DNA is TGTGCCAGTAGTCCGGGACAGAGAGTCCTCTACGAGCAGTACTTC.